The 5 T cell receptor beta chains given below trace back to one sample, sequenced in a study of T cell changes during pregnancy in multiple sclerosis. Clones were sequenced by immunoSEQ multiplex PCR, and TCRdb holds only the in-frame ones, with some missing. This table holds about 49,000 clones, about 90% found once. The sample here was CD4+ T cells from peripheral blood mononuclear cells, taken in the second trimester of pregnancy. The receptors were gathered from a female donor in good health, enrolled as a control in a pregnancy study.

The DNA for the CDR3 is TGTGCCAGCCGCAACGCGGCTCTCGAAGCTTTCTTT. This encodes CASRNAALEAFF. The V call is TRBV6-5, the J call TRBJ1-1; no firm D call. There are 12 residues in the CDR3. CDR1 and CDR2 (germline): MNHEY, SVGAGI. V was cut by 8 bases and J by 8 bases, with 15 bases left in between.

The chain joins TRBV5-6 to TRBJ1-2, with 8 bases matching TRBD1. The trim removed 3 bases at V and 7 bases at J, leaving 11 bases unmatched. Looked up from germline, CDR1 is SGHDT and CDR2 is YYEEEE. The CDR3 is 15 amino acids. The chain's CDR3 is CASSSYDRGLVGYTF. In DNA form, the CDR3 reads TGTGCCAGCAGCTCTTACGACAGGGGTCTGGTTGGCTACACCTTC.

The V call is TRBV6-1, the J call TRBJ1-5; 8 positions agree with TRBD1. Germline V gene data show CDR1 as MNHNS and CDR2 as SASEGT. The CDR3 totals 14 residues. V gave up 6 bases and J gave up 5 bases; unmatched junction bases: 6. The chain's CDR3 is CASRRPGGDQPQHF. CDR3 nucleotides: TGTGCCAGCAGGAGACCAGGGGGCGATCAGCCCCAGCATTTT.

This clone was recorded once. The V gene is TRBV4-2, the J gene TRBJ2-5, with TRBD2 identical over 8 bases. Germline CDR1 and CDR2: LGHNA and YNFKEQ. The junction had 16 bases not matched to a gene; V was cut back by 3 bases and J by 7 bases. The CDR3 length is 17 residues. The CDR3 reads CASSHPRGRGEVGTQYF. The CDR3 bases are TGTGCCAGCAGCCATCCCCGTGGGCGGGGGGAGGTCGGGACCCAGTACTTC.

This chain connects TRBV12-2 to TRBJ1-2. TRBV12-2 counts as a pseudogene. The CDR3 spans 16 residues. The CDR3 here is CASRLANGIANYGYTF. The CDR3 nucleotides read TGTGCAAGTCGCTTAGCGAACGGGATAGCTAACTATGGCTACACCTTC.